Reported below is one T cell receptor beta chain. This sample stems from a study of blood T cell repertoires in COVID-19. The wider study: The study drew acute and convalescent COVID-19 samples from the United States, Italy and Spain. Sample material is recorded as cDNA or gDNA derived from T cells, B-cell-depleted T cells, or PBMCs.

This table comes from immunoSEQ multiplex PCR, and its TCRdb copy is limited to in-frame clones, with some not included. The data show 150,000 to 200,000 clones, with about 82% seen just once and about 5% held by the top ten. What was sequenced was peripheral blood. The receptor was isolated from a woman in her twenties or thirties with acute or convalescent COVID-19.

The CDR3 DNA reads TGCAGTGCTAGCCCCGGTGCGGAGCTGTTTTTT. It specifies CSASPGAELFF. V and J are TRBV20-1 and TRBJ2-2; D is ambiguous. CDR3 length equals 11 residues. V was clipped by 3 bases and J by 10 bases, with 9 bases between them. Germline V gene sequence: CDR1 DFQATT, CDR2 SNEGSKA (reference sequence).